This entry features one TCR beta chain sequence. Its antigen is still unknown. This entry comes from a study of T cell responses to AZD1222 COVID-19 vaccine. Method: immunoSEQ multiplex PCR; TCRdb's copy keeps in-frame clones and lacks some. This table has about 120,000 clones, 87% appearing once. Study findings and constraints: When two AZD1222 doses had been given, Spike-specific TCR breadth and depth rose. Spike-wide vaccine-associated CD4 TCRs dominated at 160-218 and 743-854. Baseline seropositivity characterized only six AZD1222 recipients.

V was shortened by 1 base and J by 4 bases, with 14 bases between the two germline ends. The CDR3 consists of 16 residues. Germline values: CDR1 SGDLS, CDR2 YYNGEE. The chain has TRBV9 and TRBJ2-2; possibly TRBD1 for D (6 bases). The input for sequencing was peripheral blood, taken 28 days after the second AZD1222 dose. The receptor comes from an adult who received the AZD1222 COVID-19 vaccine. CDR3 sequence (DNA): TGTGCCAGCAGCGTAATGGGACACGAAGTCACCGGGGAGCTGTTTTTT. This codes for CASSVMGHEVTGELFF.